The rows below give T cell receptor beta chains drawn from one sample of a study of blood T cells in healthy people across ages. TCRdb ran MiXCR on the 5' RACE reads and lists one entry per CDR3 protein. This table has approximately 1.5 million distinct CDR3 sequences, about 35% appearing once. Sequencing was carried out using blood. Receptors were obtained from a woman under 40 in good health. CDR3s include the opening cysteine and the closing phenylalanine or tryptophan. Fields, in order: clone size, D gene, J gene, V gene, CDR3 protein, CDR3 DNA. The D gene is left open where the match is weak. Clone sizes are given selectively: once, few, many, or a class where the clone is expanded.

>-|-|TRBJ1-1|TRBV10-3
CAISEARFNTEAFF
TGTGCCATCAGTGAGGCCCGTTTTAACACTGAAGCTTTCTTT
>-|-|TRBJ2-7|TRBV2
CASKIPSGYEQYF
TGTGCCAGCAAAATCCCAAGCGGCTACGAGCAGTACTTC
>-|-|TRBJ1-2|TRBV25-1
CASSEFYPGGYTF
TGTGCCAGCAGTGAATTCTACCCGGGTGGCTACACCTTC
>-|TRBD2|TRBJ2-3|TRBV28
CASNRGRADAQYF
TGTGCCAGCAATAGAGGGAGGGCAGATGCGCAGTATTTT
>-|TRBD2|TRBJ2-7|TRBV13
CASSRGGTSSTYEQYF
TGTGCCAGCAGCCGCGGGGGGACTAGCAGTACCTACGAGCAGTACTTC
>many|-|TRBJ2-2|TRBV12-3/TRBV12-4
CASTLKRTDTGELFF
TGTGCCAGCACCCTAAAAAGAACTGATACCGGGGAGCTGTTTTTT
>-|TRBD1|TRBJ1-2|TRBV5-1
CASSNRDSSNYGYTF
TGCGCCAGCAGCAACCGGGACAGCTCTAACTATGGCTACACCTTC
>-|TRBD2|TRBJ2-3|TRBV6-1
CASSEWTSGGHTDTQYF
TGTGCCAGCAGTGAATGGACTAGCGGGGGGCACACAGATACGCAGTATTTT
>-|TRBD2|TRBJ2-5|TRBV20-1
CSAPGTSIKETQYF
TGCAGTGCCCCCGGGACTAGTATCAAAGAGACCCAGTACTTC
>-|TRBD2|TRBJ2-7|TRBV20-1
CSARDRGLAGGVNPYEQYF
TGCAGTGCTAGAGATCGGGGACTAGCGGGGGGCGTAAACCCCTACGAGCAGTACTTC
>-|-|TRBJ2-5|TRBV20-1
CSARADVVETQYF
TGCAGTGCTAGAGCAGATGTGGTAGAGACCCAGTACTTC
>-|TRBD1|TRBJ1-5|TRBV28
CASSFPTGTGYCQPQHF
TGTGCCAGCAGTTTCCCAACCGGGACAGGGTACTGTCAGCCCCAGCATTTT
>many|-|TRBJ2-3|TRBV2
CASSPTVTDTQYF
TGTGCCAGCAGTCCGACAGTCACAGATACGCAGTATTTT
>few|-|TRBJ2-5|TRBV3-1
CASSQGSGGLERGYF
TGTGCCAGCAGCCAAGGGTCAGGGGGGCTTGAGCGTGGGTACTTC
>-|-|TRBJ1-1|TRBV11-2
CASRPPRPWYTEAFF
TGTGCCAGCAGACCCCCCAGGCCGTGGTACACTGAAGCTTTCTTT